Below are 7 T cell receptor beta chains sequenced from a single sample in a study of T cell responses to AZD1222 COVID-19 vaccine. TCRdb's table, derived via immunoSEQ multiplex PCR, lists solely in-frame clones and lacks some. Of tens of thousands of clones in the sample, around three quarters were seen once. The source was peripheral blood, collected on day 0 of AZD1222 vaccination. These receptors all come from an adult in good health.

The chain couples TRBV21-1 to TRBJ2-2; TRBD1, the table's D call, was not compared with the DNA. TRBV21-1 is deemed a pseudogene. The CDR3 is 17 residues long. Written as DNA, the CDR3 is TGTGCCAGCAGCAAAGGACAGGCGAAAGCGAACACCGGGGAGCTGTTTTTT. It translates to CASSKGQAKANTGELFF.

The rearrangement joins TRBV19 to TRBJ2-6; 7 bases agree with TRBD2. CDR1 and CDR2 (germline): LNHDA, SQIVND (reference sequence). This CDR3 has 18 residues. The V gene end was trimmed by 2 bases and the J gene end by 0 bases; junction bases not matched to a gene: 7. CDR3 DNA: TGTGCCAGTAGTATAAAGCCCCCGGGGGGCTCTGGGGCCAACGTCCTGACTTTC. Protein sequence: CASSIKPPGGSGANVLTF.

The gene calls are TRBV19 and TRBJ1-1; D may be TRBD1 (6 bases). The V end lost 4 bases, the J end lost 5 bases, and 11 bases lay between the germline ends. There are 13 residues in the CDR3. CDR1 and CDR2 (germline): LNHDA, SQIVND (reference sequence). Written as DNA, the CDR3 is TGTGCCAGTAGTAAGGACAGTGGTACTGAAGCTTTCTTT. It yields the protein CASSKDSGTEAFF. The whole variable domain, remainder taken from reference TRBV19 and TRBJ1-1, is DGGITQSPKYLFRKEGQNVTLSCEQNLNHDAMYWYRQDPGQGLRLIYYSQIVNDFQKGDIAEGYSVSREKKESFPLTVTSAQKNPTAFYLCASSKDSGTEAFFGQGTRLTVV.

This rearrangement joins TRBV6-5 to TRBJ2-7; a weak D match, TRBD1 (7 bases). Trimming removed 7 bases at V and 5 bases at J, with 18 bases between. Germline V gene lookup returns CDR1 MNHEY and CDR2 SVGAGI. This CDR3 contains 14 residues. As DNA, the CDR3 is TGTGCCAGCACCTCCCAGGGGGGCTTCCACGAGCAGTACTTC. Translating it yields CASTSQGGFHEQYF.

The chain uses TRBV11-2 and TRBJ1-4; 7 bases fit TRBD1. The CDR3 loop spans 19 amino acids. The germline V gene has CDR1 SGHAT and CDR2 FQNNGV. V lost 5 bases and J lost 0; bases outside the gene matches: 15. DNA of the CDR3: TGTGCCAGCAGCCCACTAACAGGGGCCGTGGGGGCAACTAATGAAAAACTGTTTTTT. Amino acids: CASSPLTGAVGATNEKLFF.

This rearrangement joins TRBV28 to TRBJ1-2, with 7 positions matching TRBD1. The length of the CDR3 is 14 residues. The J segment lost 4 bases and the V segment lost 6 bases, leaving 8 bases of the junction unmatched. The germline V gene has CDR1 MDHEN and CDR2 SYDVKM. For the CDR3, the DNA is TGTGCCAGCAGGGATACAGGGGAGGCCTATGGCTACACCTTC. Translation gives CASRDTGEAYGYTF.

The J gene is TRBJ2-7, the V gene TRBV7-2; a possible D gene is TRBD1 (6 bases). The CDR3 loop spans 14 amino acids. The ends were cut back, 3 bases at V and 6 bases at J, with 15 bases in the middle. The germline gives CDR1 SGHTA, CDR2 FQGNSA. The CDR3 spells CASSLGAGLGEQYV. CDR3 nucleotide sequence: TGTGCCAGCAGCTTGGGGGCAGGGCTTGGCGAGCAGTACGTC.